One sample yielded the 7 T cell receptor beta chains listed below, sequenced in a study of molecular identifiers for immune sequencing clone quantification. One entry per CDR3 protein results from TCRdb running MiXCR on the PCR reads. The data show fewer than 350,000 distinct CDR3 sequences, 24% seen once. Sequenced input: naive CD8+ T cells from blood, with Jurkat cell RNA spiked in. Subset described: FACS-sorted CD8+CD4-CCR7+CD45RA+ naive T cells. The source of these receptors is a human donor in good health. Some libraries in this study had Jurkat cell RNA spiked in.

This clonotype was observed once. A much larger clone differs by one base, so this may be a read error. The chain carries TRBV29-1 and TRBJ2-1; D ambiguous. The CDR3 is 12 residues long. Germline V gene data show CDR1 as SQVTM and CDR2 as ANQGSEA. In nucleotides, the CDR3 is TGCAGCGTTGAGCGCAGCACGGGTGAGGAGTTCTTC. Amino acids: CSVERSTGEEFF.

In the case of this clonotype: Being one base from a much bigger clone, this may be a read error. This chain connects TRBV7-9 to TRBJ1-2; tentative D call: TRBD1 (6 bases). The CDR3 consists of 14 residues. Looked up from germline, CDR1 is SEHNR and CDR2 is FQNEAQ (reference sequence). The CDR3 DNA reads as TGTGCCAGCAGCCCCGATGGGGGACACTATGGCCACACCTTC. Amino acids: CASSPDGGHYGHTF.

This clonotype was detected only a few times. The chain uses TRBV12-3 or TRBV12-4 and TRBJ1-2, with D tentatively TRBD1 (5 bases). Trimming removed 6 bases from V and 4 bases from J, with 12 bases in between. The CDR3 runs 13 residues. The CDR3 DNA follows: TGTGCCAGCAGCCGGGACGGGAGCTATGGCTACACCTTC. The encoded protein is CASSRDGSYGYTF.

This chain connects TRBV11-2 to TRBJ1-1, with D tentatively TRBD1 (5 bases). The CDR3 is 17 residues long. From germline, CDR1 is SGHAT and CDR2 FQNNGV. Trimming cost V 1 base and J 0 bases, with 15 bases left between them. The CDR3 DNA follows: TGTGCCAGCAGCTTAGGTGGCAGGGACTCCATGAACACTGAAGCTTTCTTT. It is translated as CASSLGGRDSMNTEAFF.

This clonotype was seen at least ten times. J is TRBJ2-3 and V is TRBV4-3, with 8 bases fitting TRBD2. The ends lost 1 base at V and 10 bases at J; junction bases unmatched: 1. The germline V gene encodes CDR1 LGHNA and CDR2 YSLEER. The CDR3 spans 12 residues. The CDR3 region has the DNA TGCGCCAGCAGCCAAGCGGGGGGGCCGCAGTATTTT. This gives the protein CASSQAGGPQYF.

This clonotype was observed many times. J is TRBJ1-1 and V is TRBV2, with a possible D match to TRBD1 (6 bases). Germline V CDR1 and CDR2: SNHLY, FYNNEI. The CDR3 is 14 residues long. The V and J ends lost 5 bases and 7 bases respectively, with 17 bases between them. CDR3 DNA sequence: TGTGCCAGCAGTCCCGGGACACCCGAGGGTGAAGCTTTCTTT. This translates into CASSPGTPEGEAFF.

A note on this clonotype: This could be a read error, since a much larger clone is one nucleotide away. The CDR3 protein is CASGQGRRLAEGGEQYF. DNA of the CDR3: TGTGCCAGCGGCCAAGGAAGGCGACTAGCGGAGGGGGGCGAGCAGTACTTC. This chain joins TRBV14 and TRBJ2-7; 9 bases align to TRBD2. CDR1 SGHDN and CDR2 FVKESK come from the germline V gene. This CDR3 is 17 amino acids long.